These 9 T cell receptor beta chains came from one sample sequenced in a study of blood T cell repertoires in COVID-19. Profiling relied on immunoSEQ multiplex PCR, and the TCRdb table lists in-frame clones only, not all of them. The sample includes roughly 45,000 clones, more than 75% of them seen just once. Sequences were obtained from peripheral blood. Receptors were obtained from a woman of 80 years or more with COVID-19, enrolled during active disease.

For the CDR3, the DNA is TGCGCCAGCCTCGAGGACAGGGACGGCTATGGCTACACCTTC. This encodes CASLEDRDGYGYTF. The chain is built from TRBV10-1 and TRBJ1-2, with 8 bases lining up with TRBD1. Germline CDR1 WNHNN, CDR2 SYGVQD (reference sequence). With 8 bases clipped from V and 4 bases from J, the junction kept 9 bases outside the gene matches. This CDR3 has 14 amino acids.

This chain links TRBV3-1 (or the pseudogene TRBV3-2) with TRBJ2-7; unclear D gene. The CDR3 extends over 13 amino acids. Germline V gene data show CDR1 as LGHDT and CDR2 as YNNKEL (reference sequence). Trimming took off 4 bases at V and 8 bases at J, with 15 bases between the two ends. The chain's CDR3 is CASSPLPSSQQYF. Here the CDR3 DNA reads TGTGCCAGCAGCCCCCTCCCTTCTTCCCAGCAGTACTTC.

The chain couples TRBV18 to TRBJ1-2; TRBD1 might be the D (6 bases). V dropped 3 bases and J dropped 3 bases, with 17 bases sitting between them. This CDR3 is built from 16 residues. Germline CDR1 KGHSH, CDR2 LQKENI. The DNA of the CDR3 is TGTGCCAGCTCACCCTCCAAGCTCAAGGGGGACTATGGCTACACCTTC. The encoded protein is CASSPSKLKGDYGYTF.

CDR3 sequence reads: CASSRNGRGGYGYTF. In nucleotides, the CDR3 is TGTGCCAGTAGCCGGAACGGAAGGGGTGGCTATGGCTACACCTTC. The chain has TRBV19 and TRBJ1-2; D may be TRBD1 (5 bases). The CDR3 is 15 amino acids. In germline, CDR1 is LNHDA, CDR2 SQIVND (reference sequence). Trimming shortened V by 6 bases and J by 4 bases, and 18 bases separated the two germline ends.

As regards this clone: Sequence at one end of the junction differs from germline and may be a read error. CDR3 DNA: TGTGCCAGCAGGTTAGAGGGGACTAGCGGGACCCTCTACAATGAGCAGTTCTTC. Its protein is CASRLEGTSGTLYNEQFF. This chain links TRBV7-2 with TRBJ2-1; TRBD2 matches at 13 bases. This CDR3 has 18 residues. Germline CDR1 and CDR2: SGHTA and FQGNSA.

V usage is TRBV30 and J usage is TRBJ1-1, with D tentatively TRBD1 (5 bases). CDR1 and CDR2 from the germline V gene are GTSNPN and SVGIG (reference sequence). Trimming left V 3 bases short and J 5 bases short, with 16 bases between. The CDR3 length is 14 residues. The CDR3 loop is CAWREVGGWTEAFF. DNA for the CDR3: TGTGCCTGGAGGGAGGTGGGGGGTTGGACTGAAGCTTTCTTT.

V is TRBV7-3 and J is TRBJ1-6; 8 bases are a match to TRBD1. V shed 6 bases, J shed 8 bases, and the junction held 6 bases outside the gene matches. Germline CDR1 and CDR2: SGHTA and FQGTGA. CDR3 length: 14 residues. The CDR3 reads CASRTQGDHSPLHF. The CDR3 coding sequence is TGTGCCAGCAGAACACAGGGGGACCATTCACCCCTCCACTTT.

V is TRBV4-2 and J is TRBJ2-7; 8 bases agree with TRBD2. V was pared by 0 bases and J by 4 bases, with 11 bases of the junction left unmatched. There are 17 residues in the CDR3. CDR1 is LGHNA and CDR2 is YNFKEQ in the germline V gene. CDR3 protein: CASSQETARLAGYEQYF. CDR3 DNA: TGTGCCAGCAGCCAAGAGACCGCCAGGCTAGCGGGTTACGAGCAGTACTTC.

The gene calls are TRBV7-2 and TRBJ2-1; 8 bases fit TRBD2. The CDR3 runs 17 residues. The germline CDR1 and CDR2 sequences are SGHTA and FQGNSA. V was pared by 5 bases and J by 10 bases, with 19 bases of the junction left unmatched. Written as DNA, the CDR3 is TGTGCCAGCAGCCCATCCCGATTGGGACTAGGGCCAAAGGAGCAGTTCTTC. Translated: CASSPSRLGLGPKEQFF.